These 27 T cell receptor beta chains came from one sample sequenced in a study of graft-versus-host responses after intestinal transplantation. Sequenced by immunoSEQ multiplex PCR; TCRdb stores in-frame clones only, minus some. The data hold about 9,800 clones, with about 78% observed a single time. Graft tissue was processed to release intraepithelial and lamina propria lymphocytes. The sequencing here drew on ileum tissue, taken less than 550 days after intestinal transplant. All receptors come from a human patient who received an intestinal transplant, so some T cells may come from the graft donor.

This clone was observed a handful of times. The CDR3 reads CASRTGGSYEQYF. In DNA form, the CDR3 reads TGCGCCAGCAGGACAGGGGGCTCCTACGAGCAGTACTTC. This chain links TRBV5-1 with TRBJ2-7, with 9 bases identical to TRBD1. This CDR3 has 13 residues. Germline loops: CDR1 SGHRS, CDR2 YFSETQ. V lost 5 bases, J lost 0 bases, and 0 bases stayed unmatched. Supplemented by reference TRBV5-1 and TRBJ2-7, the full variable domain reads KAGVTQTPRYLIKTRGQQVTLSCSPISGHRSVSWYQQTPGQGLQFLFEYFSETQRNKGNFPGRFSGRQFSNSRSEMNVSTLELGDSALYLCASRTGGSYEQYFGPGTRLTVT.

The V call is TRBV18, the J call TRBJ2-5, with TRBD2 matching 9 bases. The CDR3 length is 16 residues. From germline, CDR1 is KGHSH and CDR2 LQKENI. V lost 0 bases to trimming and J lost 1 base; unmatched junction nucleotides: 3. CDR3 residues: CASSPPRAGGQETQYF. DNA for the CDR3: TGTGCCAGCTCACCACCTCGAGCGGGAGGCCAAGAGACCCAGTACTTC.

This chain joins TRBV7-9 and TRBJ2-5; 8 bases are a match to TRBD2. The closer fit of TRBJ2-7 to the DNA end suggests the J call may be wrong. CDR3 length: 15 residues. Looked up from germline, CDR1 is SEHNR and CDR2 is FQNEAQ (reference sequence). CDR3 DNA sequence: TGTGCCAGCAGCCTCGCGCGGGGGGTCTCCTACGAGCAGTACTTC. It translates to CASSLARGVSYEQYF.

The chain carries TRBV5-1 and TRBJ1-1; D remains ambiguous. Germline V gene sequence: CDR1 SGHRS, CDR2 YFSETQ. Trimming pared 0 bases from V and 4 bases from J, leaving 7 bases between. The CDR3 covers 13 residues. CDR3 loop: CASSLETSTEAFF. CDR3 DNA sequence: TGCGCCAGCAGCTTGGAAACATCCACTGAAGCTTTCTTT.

The chain combines TRBV6-6 with TRBJ2-1, with 9 bases aligning to TRBD1. CDR1 and CDR2 (germline): MNHNY, SVGAGI (reference sequence). Losses at the gene ends were 7 bases for V and 4 bases for J; bases not matched to a gene: 8. The CDR3 covers 15 residues. The CDR3: CASTTPGQGYNEQFF. CDR3 nucleotides: TGTGCCAGCACGACCCCGGGACAGGGATACAATGAGCAGTTCTTC.

This clone was seen a single time. The genes are TRBV19 and TRBJ1-1, with D possibly TRBD1 on 5 matching bases. Trimming removed 3 bases from V and 4 bases from J, with 9 bases in between. This CDR3 has 13 amino acids. CDR1 is LNHDA and CDR2 is SQIVND in the germline V gene (reference sequence). This CDR3 reads CASSIRDGTEAFF. CDR3 bases: TGTGCCAGTAGTATCAGGGATGGCACTGAAGCTTTCTTT.

The V gene is TRBV11-2, the J gene TRBJ2-7; 7 nucleotides match TRBD2. CDR1 is SGHAT, CDR2 FQNNGV, per germline. CDR3 length: 14 amino acids. The V segment lost 3 bases and the J segment 2 bases; nucleotides outside the gene matches: 4. CDR3 sequence reads: CASSFGGVPYEQYF. The CDR3, as DNA: TGTGCCAGCAGCTTTGGGGGGGTACCCTACGAGCAGTACTTC.

This chain connects TRBV7-2 to TRBJ2-6; D remains unclear. The ends were cut back, 6 bases at V and 2 bases at J, with 8 bases in the middle. CDR3 size: 14 residues. Germline CDR1 is SGHTA and CDR2 is FQGNSA. CDR3 in DNA: TGTGCCAGCAGTCCGGGCCCTGGGGCCAACGTCCTGACTTTC. It translates to CASSPGPGANVLTF.

This clone is labeled as medium-sized. This chain uses TRBV7-2 with TRBJ1-6; no firm D call. CDR1 and CDR2 from the germline V gene are SGHTA and FQGNSA. V was clipped by 1 base and J by 9 bases, with 7 bases between them. There are 13 residues in the CDR3. The CDR3 protein is CASSLGVGSPLHF. For the CDR3, the DNA is TGTGCCAGCAGCTTAGGGGTTGGTTCACCCCTCCACTTT.

The chain carries TRBV29-1 and TRBJ2-7; perhaps TRBD1 as D (5 bases). The V end lost 5 bases, the J end lost 0 bases, and 8 bases lay between the germline ends. The CDR3 contains 12 residues. Germline CDR1 and CDR2: SQVTM and ANQGSEA. CDR3 DNA sequence: TGCAGCGTTCAGGGCAGCTCCTACGAGCAGTACTTC. Translated, it gives CSVQGSSYEQYF.

The chain employs TRBV18 and TRBJ1-1; 7 bases line up with TRBD1. This CDR3 is 14 amino acids long. Germline CDR1 and CDR2: KGHSH and LQKENI. The trim removed 2 bases at V and 7 bases at J, leaving 7 bases unmatched. In DNA form, the CDR3 reads TGTGCCAGCTCACCAAGGGCAGGGGGTAATGAAGCTTTCTTT. It codes for CASSPRAGGNEAFF.

This chain uses TRBV6-5 with TRBJ1-1, with D unresolved. V was shortened by 4 bases and J by 1 base, with 1 base between the two germline ends. Germline V gene lookup returns CDR1 MNHEY and CDR2 SVGAGI. This CDR3 spans 11 amino acids. The DNA of the CDR3 is TGTGCCAGCAGTTGGAACACTGAAGCTTTCTTT. Translating gives CASSWNTEAFF.

The chain links TRBV5-1 to TRBJ2-3; 7 bases are a match to TRBD1. Germline loops: CDR1 SGHRS, CDR2 YFSETQ. V was clipped by 7 bases and J by 3 bases; unmatched bases: 5. There are 13 residues in the CDR3. The CDR3 nucleotides read TGCGCCAGCGCTCGACAGGGAACAGATACGCAGTATTTT. Encoded protein: CASARQGTDTQYF.

This clone was recorded only once. The V and J genes are TRBV7-7 and TRBJ2-1, with 14 bases that match TRBD2. This CDR3 comprises 16 residues. Per germline, CDR1 SSHAT and CDR2 FNYEAQ (reference sequence). The trim removed 5 bases at V and 0 bases at J, leaving 0 bases unmatched. The DNA of the CDR3 is TGTGCCAGCAGCGGGACTAGCGGGAGCTCCTACAATGAGCAGTTCTTC. This encodes CASSGTSGSSYNEQFF.

This sequence joins TRBV5-1 and TRBJ2-7; 9 bases line up with TRBD2. The CDR3 has 16 amino acids. V lost 3 bases, J lost 0 bases, and 7 bases stayed unmatched. The germline V gene encodes CDR1 SGHRS and CDR2 YFSETQ. DNA of the CDR3: TGCGCCAGCAGCTACTCCCAGCGGGAGGACTCCTACGAGCAGTACTTC. It is translated as CASSYSQREDSYEQYF.

This clone was recorded once. Given a far larger clone just one base away, this is likely a sequencing read error. This rearrangement joins TRBV6-5 to TRBJ2-6, with 9 bases identical to TRBD1. The CDR3 spans 15 residues. Germline V CDR1 and CDR2: MNHEY, SVGAGI. J was trimmed by 2 bases and V by 5 bases; bases with no gene match: 1. The CDR3 spells CASSRQGAGANVLTF. In DNA, the CDR3 is TGTGCCAGCAGTCGACAGGGGGCTGGGGCCAACGTCCTGACTTTC.

V usage is TRBV27 and J usage is TRBJ2-1, with 7 positions matching TRBD2. Trimming took 3 bases from V and 7 from J; bases not matched to a gene: 9. This CDR3 has 15 amino acids. Germline V gene lookup returns CDR1 MNHEY and CDR2 SMNVEV (reference sequence). The chain's CDR3 is CASSFYAGDGNEQFF. The CDR3 bases are TGTGCCAGCAGTTTTTACGCGGGAGATGGAAATGAGCAGTTCTTC.

In its sample, this clone was seen a few times. The chain has TRBV2 and TRBJ1-4; D unresolved. Trimming stripped 7 bases from V and 0 bases from J, with 9 bases between. CDR3 length: 14 amino acids. CDR1 is SNHLY, CDR2 FYNNEI, per germline. The CDR3 region has the DNA TGTGCCAGCAACTGGTTTGCAACTAATGAAAAACTGTTTTTT. It is translated as CASNWFATNEKLFF.

V usage is TRBV30 and J usage is TRBJ1-6, with D perhaps matching TRBD1 (5 bases). The V and J ends lost 0 bases and 6 bases respectively, with 9 bases between them. Per germline, CDR1 GTSNPN and CDR2 SVGIG (reference sequence). The CDR3 totals 14 residues. This chain's CDR3 is CAWSVEGRNSPLHF. Written as DNA, the CDR3 is TGTGCCTGGAGTGTAGAGGGACGTAATTCACCCCTCCACTTT.

This clone was detected a few times. The CDR3 DNA reads as TGTGCCACAGGGACGGGGAAAGGAAACACCATATATTTT. Its translation is CATGTGKGNTIYF. This chain uses TRBV28 with TRBJ1-3, with TRBD1 as a possible D gene (5 bases). Germline CDR1 and CDR2: MDHEN and SYDVKM. The CDR3 extends over 13 amino acids. V was cut by 10 bases and J by 4 bases, with 14 bases left in between. The complete variable domain, with remaining parts taken from reference TRBV28 and TRBJ1-3, reads DVKVTQSSRYLVKRTGEKVFLECVQDMDHENMFWYRQDPGLGLRLIYFSYDVKMKEKGDIPEGYSVSREKKERFSLILESASTNQTSMYLCATGTGKGNTIYFGEGSWLTVV.

J is TRBJ2-7 and V is TRBV9, with 9 positions matching TRBD2. With V trimmed by 2 bases and J by 7 bases, 7 bases remained unmatched. The CDR3 is 14 residues long. Germline-derived CDR1 and CDR2 are SGDLS and YYNGEE. For the CDR3, the DNA is TGTGCCAGCAGCGTCTCCGGGACTAGCCAAGAGCAGTACTTC. Translated, it gives CASSVSGTSQEQYF.

This clone showed up just once. J is TRBJ2-1 and V is TRBV5-1; 11 bases match TRBD2. This CDR3 contains 15 residues. In germline, CDR1 is SGHRS, CDR2 YFSETQ. V trimming: 4 bases; J trimming: 5 bases; junction bases outside the gene matches: 5. CDR3: CASSRLAGGNNEQFF. DNA of the CDR3: TGCGCCAGCAGCCGCCTAGCGGGAGGCAACAATGAGCAGTTCTTC.

The genes are TRBV4-1 and TRBJ1-2, with D tentatively TRBD1 (5 bases). CDR1 and CDR2 (germline): MGHRA, YSYEKL. CDR3 length equals 18 residues. Trimming stripped 2 bases from V and 2 bases from J, with 21 bases between. The DNA of the CDR3 is TGCGCCAGCAGCCAATTATTTAGATCTTGGAGGGGAAACTATGGCTACACCTTC. It encodes CASSQLFRSWRGNYGYTF.

V gene TRBV6-5 combines with J gene TRBJ2-1, with 7 bases lining up with TRBD1. CDR3 length equals 15 residues. Germline V CDR1 and CDR2: MNHEY, SVGAGI. The junction had 8 bases not matched to a gene; V was cut back by 6 bases and J by 3 bases. The chain's CDR3 is CASSQDRQLYNEQFF. The CDR3 DNA reads as TGTGCCAGCAGCCAGGACAGGCAGCTCTACAATGAGCAGTTCTTC.

The genes are TRBV6-5 and TRBJ1-4, with 11 bases that match TRBD1. The CDR3 totals 14 residues. J lost 13 bases, V lost 4 bases, and 8 bases had no gene match. In germline, CDR1 is MNHEY, CDR2 SVGAGI. In nucleotides, the CDR3 is TGTGCCAGCAGTTCTCGGGACAGGGGGATGTCACTGTTTTTT. Translated, it gives CASSSRDRGMSLFF.

The V call is TRBV19, the J call TRBJ2-5; 9 positions match TRBD2. V shed 7 bases and J 7 bases; nucleotides not matched to a gene: 10. The CDR3 is 14 residues long. Germline loops: CDR1 LNHDA, CDR2 SQIVND (reference sequence). CDR3 residues: CASTGGGGRVTQYF. The CDR3 DNA sequence: TGTGCCAGTACTGGCGGGGGGGGTCGCGTGACCCAGTACTTC.

The rearrangement uses TRBV9 and TRBJ2-3, with 7 bases fitting TRBD2. The CDR3 is made up of 15 amino acids. Germline trimming cut 0 bases from V and 2 bases from J; bases unmatched to any gene: 3. From germline, CDR1 is SGDLS and CDR2 YYNGEE. In nucleotides, the CDR3 is TGTGCCAGCAGCGTAGGGGAGGGGAACACAGATACGCAGTATTTT. Its protein is CASSVGEGNTDTQYF.